In its sample, the clone carrying this T cell receptor beta chain was seen once. Its antigen is unknown. The data are from a study of cytomegalovirus exposure and HLA in healthy donors. Study-level points and caveats: Many donors shared some public TCRs, even though most TCR sequences were rare. Accurate prediction of most subjects' HLA-A and HLA-B alleles from TCR beta sequences was reported. Prior analysis indicated that the majority of TCR beta V segments exhibited productivity approximately 87% or approximately 30% of the time.

The V and J ends lost 8 bases and 0 bases respectively, with 13 bases between them. Germline values: CDR1 LNHNV, CDR2 YYDKDF (reference sequence). This CDR3 has 15 residues. Both 60 Vbeta primers and 13 Jbeta primers went into the PCR. Repertoires were generated with immunoSEQ multiplex PCR, while TCRdb's copy carries only in-frame clones and drops some. The sample holds 60,000 to 70,000 clones, around 77% seen once. Sequencing was performed on PBMCs. This TCR was recovered from a woman in her twenties or thirties in good health and CMV-seronegative. The chain has TRBV15 and TRBJ2-2; tentatively, D is TRBD2 (6 bases). This CDR3 reads CATRAEGTNTGELFF. The CDR3 coding sequence is TGTGCCACCCGGGCGGAGGGGACGAACACCGGGGAGCTGTTTTTT.